This T cell receptor beta chain emerged from a study of cytomegalovirus exposure and HLA in healthy donors. A note on this clone: Its matching antigen is unknown.

PCR employed 60 Vbeta and 13 Jbeta primers. Using immunoSEQ multiplex PCR, the repertoire was profiled, and TCRdb retains in-frame clones only, with some absent. This sample yields roughly 110,000 clones, of which 65% to 85% are seen a single time; 2.5% to 3% belongs to the top ten. General observations from the study: The study designated about 180 TCR beta chains cytomegalovirus-associated. A later look showed TCR association rates differing by HLA locus, highest for DRB1 and lowest for HLA-C. Presence/absence analyses took donor sequencing depth as roughly uniform.

The ends lost 5 bases at V and 3 bases at J; junction bases unmatched: 4. CDR1 is SGHTA, CDR2 FQGTGA, per germline. This CDR3 spans 15 amino acids. The chain combines TRBV7-3 with TRBJ1-6; 7 nucleotides line up with TRBD1. The receptor was isolated from a male donor in good health and CMV-seropositive. The sample taken for sequencing was PBMCs. The CDR3 loop is CASSIGQDYNSPLHF. The CDR3 DNA sequence: TGTGCCAGCAGCATTGGACAGGACTATAATTCACCCCTCCACTTT.